This T cell receptor beta chain comes out of a study of T cells expressing NK-cell markers. Turning to the study itself: Serological testing identified most of the eight sequenced donors as HCMV-seropositive and one as seronegative.

Note on this clonotype: Antigen specificity is unknown.

Beta-chain TCR cDNA was generated via 5'RACE template switching with UMIs. Each CDR3 protein gets one entry in TCRdb, which reprocessed the 5' RACE reads and gives no DNA. The listing records approximately 110,000 distinct CDR3 sequences. Study observations and caveats: Dominant NKG2C+ clonotypes made up roughly 1.0-7.5% of CD8+ T cells in 5 or 6 donors.

The V gene's germline CDR1 is DFQATT and CDR2 SNEGSKA (reference sequence). The CDR3 contains 11 residues. Sequenced material: blood T cells: a sorted CD56 or NKG2C T cell subset, CD4+ or CD8+ T cells, or bulk PBMC T cells (not recorded which). The sequence was collected from a woman between 18 and 75 years old in good health. The V call is TRBV20-1, the J call TRBJ1-2. CDR3 loop: CSAQSVYGYTF.